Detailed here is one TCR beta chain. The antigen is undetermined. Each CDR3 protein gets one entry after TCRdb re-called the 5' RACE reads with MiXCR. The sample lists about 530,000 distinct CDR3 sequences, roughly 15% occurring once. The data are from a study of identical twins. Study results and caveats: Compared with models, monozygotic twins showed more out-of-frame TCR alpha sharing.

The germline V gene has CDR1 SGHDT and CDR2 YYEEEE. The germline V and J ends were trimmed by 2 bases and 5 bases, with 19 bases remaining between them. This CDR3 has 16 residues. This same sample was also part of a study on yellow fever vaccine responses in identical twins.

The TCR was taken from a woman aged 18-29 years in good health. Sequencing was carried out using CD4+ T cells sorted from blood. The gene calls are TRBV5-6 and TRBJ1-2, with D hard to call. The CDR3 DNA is TGTGCCAGCAGCTTAATAACGGGCGACGAGATGTATGGCTACACCTTC. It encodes CASSLITGDEMYGYTF.